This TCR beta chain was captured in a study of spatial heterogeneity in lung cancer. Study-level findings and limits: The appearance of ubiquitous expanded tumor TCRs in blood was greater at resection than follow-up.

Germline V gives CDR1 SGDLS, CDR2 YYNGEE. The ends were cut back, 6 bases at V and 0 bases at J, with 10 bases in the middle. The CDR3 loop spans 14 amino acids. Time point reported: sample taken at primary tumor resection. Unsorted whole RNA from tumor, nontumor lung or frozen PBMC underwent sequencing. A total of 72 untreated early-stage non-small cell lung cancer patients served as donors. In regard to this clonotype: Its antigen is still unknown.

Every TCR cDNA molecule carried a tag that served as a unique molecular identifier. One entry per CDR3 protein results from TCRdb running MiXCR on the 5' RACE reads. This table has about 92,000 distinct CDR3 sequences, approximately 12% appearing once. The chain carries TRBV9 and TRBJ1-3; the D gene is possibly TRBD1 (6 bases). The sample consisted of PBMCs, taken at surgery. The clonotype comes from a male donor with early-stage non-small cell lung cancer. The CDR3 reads CASNQGSSGNTIYF. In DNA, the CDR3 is TGTGCCAGCAACCAGGGGAGCTCTGGAAACACCATATATTTT.